These 3 T cell receptor beta chains originate from one sample sequenced in a study of PD-1 blockade in mismatch repair-deficient tumors. Using immunoSEQ multiplex PCR, the repertoire was profiled, and TCRdb retains in-frame clones only, with some absent. The sample records around 51,000 clones, 81% being singletons. Sequenced material: peripheral blood, taken about 4.5 months after starting pembrolizumab. These receptors were taken from an adult with mismatch repair-deficient cancer.

This sequence joins TRBV4-3 and TRBJ1-4, with TRBD1 matching over 8 bases. The CDR3 runs to 19 residues. The germline CDR1 and CDR2 sequences are LGHNA and YSLEER. V lost 0 bases to trimming and J lost 0 bases; unmatched junction nucleotides: 9. The CDR3 region is CASSQDRDRRPATNEKLFF. CDR3 in DNA: TGCGCCAGCAGCCAAGACAGGGACAGGCGTCCCGCAACTAATGAAAAACTGTTTTTT.

This clone occurred a few times. The V call is TRBV4-1, the J call TRBJ2-7; 11 positions match TRBD2. Germline V gives CDR1 MGHRA, CDR2 YSYEKL. V shed 4 bases, J shed 4 bases, and the junction held 6 bases outside the gene matches. CDR3 length: 15 amino acids. This chain's CDR3 is CASSLTLAGAYEQYF. The CDR3 DNA reads as TGCGCCAGCAGCCTAACACTAGCGGGAGCTTACGAGCAGTACTTC.

The chain employs TRBV7-9 and TRBJ1-2; D is perhaps TRBD1 (6 bases). V lost 3 bases to trimming and J lost 5 bases, with 19 bases between them. CDR1 and CDR2 from the germline V gene are SEHNR and FQNEAQ (reference sequence). The CDR3 sequence is 16 residues long. The CDR3 sequence: CASSFNPGTRAYGYTF. CDR3 DNA: TGTGCCAGCAGCTTCAATCCCGGGACAAGAGCGTATGGCTACACCTTC. The whole variable domain, filled in from reference TRBV7-9 and TRBJ1-2, reads DTGVSQNPRHKITKRGQNVTFRCDPISEHNRLYWYRQTLGQGPEFLTYFQNEAQLEKSRLLSDRFSAERPKGSFSTLEIQRTEQGDSAMYLCASSFNPGTRAYGYTFGSGTRLTVV.